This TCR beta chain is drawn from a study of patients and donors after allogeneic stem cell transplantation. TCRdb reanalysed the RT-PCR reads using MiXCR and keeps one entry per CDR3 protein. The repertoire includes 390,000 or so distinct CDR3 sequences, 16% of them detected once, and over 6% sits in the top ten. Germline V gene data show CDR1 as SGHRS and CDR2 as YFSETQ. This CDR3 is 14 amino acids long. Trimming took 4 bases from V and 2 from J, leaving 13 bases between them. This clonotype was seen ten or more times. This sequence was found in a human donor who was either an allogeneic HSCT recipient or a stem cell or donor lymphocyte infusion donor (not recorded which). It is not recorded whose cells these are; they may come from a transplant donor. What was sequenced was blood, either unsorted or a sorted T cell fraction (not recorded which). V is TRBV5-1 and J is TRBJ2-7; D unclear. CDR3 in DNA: TGCGCCAGCAGCCTGACAACGCTTGCCTACGAGCAGTACTTC. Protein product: CASSLTTLAYEQYF.